The 29 T cell receptor beta chains given below trace back to one sample, sequenced in a study of tumor-infiltrating lymphocytes in oesophageal squamous cell carcinoma. Each CDR3 protein is one row after TCRdb ran MiXCR on the PCR reads. The profile shows 15,000 to 20,000 distinct CDR3 sequences, approximately 45% of them singletons. Sequencing was done on a sample of normal esophageal tissue next to the tumor. All receptors come from a female donor with esophageal squamous cell carcinoma.

This clonotype was seen a few times. A much more abundant neighbour one base away suggests this may be a read error. The gene calls are TRBV19 and TRBJ2-7; D unresolved. In germline, CDR1 is LNHDA, CDR2 SQIVND (reference sequence). The CDR3 has 15 amino acids. The CDR3 bases are TGTGCCAGTTCTTTGGGTCGGGCAGCCTACAATGAGCGGTACTTC. As protein: CASSLGRAAYNERYF.

The chain combines TRBV7-3 with TRBJ2-3, with 14 bases that match TRBD2. The better agreement between TRBJ2-6 and the DNA end casts doubt on the J call. Germline-derived CDR1 and CDR2 are SGHTA and FQGTGA. This CDR3 spans 20 amino acids. In nucleotides, the CDR3 is TGTGCCAGCAGCTTAACGGGGACTAGCGGGAGTTGGTCTGGGGCCAACGTCCTGACTTTC. It is translated as CASSLTGTSGSWSGANVLTF.

With respect to this clonotype: The conserved phenylalanine or tryptophan is not found at the CDR3 terminus, so this likely reflects a read error. Because the CDR3's place on the DNA is in doubt, the DNA is left out and the CDR3 is given as listed by TCRdb. This chain connects TRBV28 to TRBJ1-1. The CDR3 length equals 15 residues, ends included. CDR1 is MDHEN and CDR2 is SYDVKM in the germline V gene. CDR3 sequence reads: CANMLGLAPSYEQYS.

The J gene is TRBJ2-5, the V gene TRBV10-3, with 10 bases that match TRBD2. The CDR3 sequence is 13 residues long. The ends lost 6 bases at V and 11 bases at J; junction bases unmatched: 9. Germline V CDR1 and CDR2: ENHRY, SYGVKD. The CDR3 loop is CAIRLAGDGGQYF. The DNA of the CDR3 is TGTGCCATCAGGCTAGCGGGAGACGGGGGGCAGTACTTC.

At least ten counts were recorded for this clonotype. The chain employs TRBV7-3 and TRBJ2-3, with D perhaps TRBD2 (6 bases). The CDR3 is 18 amino acids. Trimming took off 2 bases at V and 2 bases at J, with 20 bases between the two ends. CDR1 SGHTA and CDR2 FQGTGA come from the germline V gene. CDR3 sequence reads: CASSLESGVGHATDTQYF. CDR3 sequence (DNA): TGTGCCAGCAGCTTAGAGTCGGGAGTGGGGCACGCCACAGATACGCAGTATTTT.

J is TRBJ1-4 and V is TRBV7-9; D gene unclear. This CDR3 comprises 15 residues. Germline CDR1 and CDR2: SEHNR and FQNEAQ (reference sequence). V lost 2 bases and J 5 bases, leaving 12 bases between the germline ends. CDR3 protein: CASSLSWTANEKLFF. The CDR3 DNA follows: TGTGCCAGCAGCTTAAGTTGGACTGCCAATGAAAAACTGTTTTTT.

This clonotype was observed a handful of times. The CDR3 coding sequence is TGTGCCAGCAGCTTAAGAATTTGGGCCCACACAGATACGCAGTATTTT. It encodes CASSLRIWAHTDTQYF. The chain joins TRBV7-4 to TRBJ2-3, with D hard to call. The V end was cut by 2 bases, the J end by 2 bases, with 14 bases between. Germline V gene lookup returns CDR1 SGHVT and CDR2 SQSDAQ. The CDR3 extends over 16 amino acids.

This clonotype was recorded only once. This CDR3 is missing its conserved last phenylalanine or tryptophan, likely due to a read error. It is unclear where the CDR3 begins or ends on the DNA, so no DNA is shown, and the CDR3 is as TCRdb lists it. The chain joins TRBV6-8 to TRBJ2-3; the table's D gene call, TRBD2, was not cross checked with the DNA. CDR1 and CDR2 (germline): MNHGY, SAAAGT. The CDR3 is 15 residues long, ends included. This chain's CDR3 is CASSSTEQNEQFFGP.

In the case of this clonotype: Mismatch with germline at one junction end may stem from a read error. In nucleotides, the CDR3 is TGTGCTAGCAGCGGGGACAGGGGAGGCGAGCAGTACTTC. Protein: CASSGDRGGEQYF. The genes are TRBV7-6 and TRBJ2-6; 10 bases are shared with TRBD1. The last part of the DNA fits TRBJ2-7 better; the J call may be wrong. Germline V lookup: CDR1 SGHVS, CDR2 FNYEAQ. The CDR3 runs 13 residues.

In this sample, this clonotype is medium-sized. The rearrangement links TRBV6-1 to TRBJ2-5; D possibly uses TRBD1 or TRBD2 (5 bases each). Germline V gene data show CDR1 as MNHNS and CDR2 as SASEGT. V dropped 5 bases and J dropped 0 bases, with 10 bases sitting between them. The CDR3 covers 14 residues. The CDR3 DNA sequence: TGTGCCAGCAGTTCGGGACGCAACCAAGAGACCCAGTACTTC. The encoded protein is CASSSGRNQETQYF.

Many counts were recorded for this clonotype. The V gene is TRBV27, the J gene TRBJ2-7; possible D gene TRBD1, 5 bases. The germline CDR1 and CDR2 sequences are MNHEY and SMNVEV (reference sequence). This CDR3 comprises 15 residues. V shed 6 bases and J shed 0 bases, with 15 bases lying between them. This CDR3 is CASRNSTGYSYEQYF. As DNA, the CDR3 is TGTGCCAGCAGGAACTCCACAGGCTACTCCTACGAGCAGTACTTC.

A single count supports this clonotype. The chain is built from TRBV28 and TRBJ1-1; 7 bases line up with TRBD1. The J call may be in error: the DNA end matches TRBJ1-6 better. There are 15 residues in the CDR3. Germline V gene lookup returns CDR1 MDHEN and CDR2 SYDVKM. This chain's CDR3 is CASRTGYEDNSPLHF. CDR3 nucleotides: TGTGCCAGCAGGACAGGGTACGAAGATAATTCACCCCTCCACTTT.

Only a few counts were recorded for this clonotype. This chain connects TRBV6-1 to TRBJ2-1; TRBD1 aligns across 10 bases. The end of the DNA fits TRBJ2-5 better, so the J call may be wrong. The germline V gene has CDR1 MNHNS and CDR2 SASEGT. CDR3 size: 15 residues. CDR3 sequence reads: CASSPGTGVQETQYF. The CDR3 nucleotides are TGTGCCAGCAGCCCAGGGACAGGGGTTCAAGAGACCCAGTACTTC.

The chain has TRBV7-9 and TRBJ2-4, with TRBD2 matching over 9 bases. The J call is doubtful: the DNA matches TRBJ2-5 better. Per germline, CDR1 SEHNR and CDR2 FQNEAQ (reference sequence). This CDR3 comprises 13 residues. The CDR3 protein is CASSAGGRETQYF. In DNA, the CDR3 is TGTGCCAGCAGCGCGGGAGGGCGAGAGACCCAGTACTTC.

This chain links TRBV7-2 with TRBJ2-3; weak D call: TRBD1 (5 bases). V was clipped by 5 bases and J by 0 bases, with 12 bases between them. Germline CDR1 SGHTA, CDR2 FQGNSA. This CDR3 has 15 amino acids. The CDR3 region has the DNA TGTGCCAGCAGCCTGTTAGGGGCTAGCACAGATACGCAGTATTTT. Protein: CASSLLGASTDTQYF.

Ten or more counts support this clonotype. CDR3 nucleotide sequence: TGCGCCAGCAGTGAGTCGGGGGTCACGAATACGCAGTATTTT. This translates into CASSESGVTNTQYF. The chain employs TRBV10-1 and TRBJ2-3, with D perhaps given as TRBD1 or TRBD2 (5 bases each). Deletions cut 0 bases from V and 7 bases from J, with 11 bases between. Germline V gives CDR1 WNHNN, CDR2 SYGVQD (reference sequence). The CDR3 covers 14 residues.

This chain connects TRBV7-9 to TRBJ2-6, with D possibly being TRBD2 (8 bases). Trimming removed 5 bases at V and 3 bases at J, with 17 bases between. The CDR3 length is 17 residues. CDR1 and CDR2 from the germline V gene are SEHNR and FQNEAQ (reference sequence). The CDR3 DNA sequence: TGTGCCAGCAGCCGACAGGGACTAGGGCTTGGGGCCAACGTCCTGACTTTC. It translates to CASSRQGLGLGANVLTF. The complete variable domain, with remaining parts taken from reference TRBV7-9 and TRBJ2-6, reads DTGVSQNPRHKITKRGQNVTFRCDPISEHNRLYWYRQTLGQGPEFLTYFQNEAQLEKSRLLSDRFSAERPKGSFSTLEIQRTEQGDSAMYLCASSRQGLGLGANVLTFGAGSRLTVL.

Note on this clonotype: The conserved phenylalanine or tryptophan normally closing the CDR3 is absent here, so this likely arose from a read error. No DNA is shown, since the ends of the CDR3 on it are uncertain; the CDR3 is the one TCRdb lists. This chain connects TRBV7-3 to TRBJ1-1; TRBD1 is taken as the D call from the table, unchecked against the DNA. Germline loops: CDR1 SGHTA, CDR2 FQGTGA. The CDR3 sequence runs 19 residues, both termini included. The CDR3 loop reads CASSLTLSRDSAEATPSVR.

A single count supports this clonotype. A much larger clone lies one base from this, so it may be a read error. The chain combines TRBV4-2 with TRBJ2-6, with 7 positions matching TRBD1. The CDR3 covers 18 residues. The germline V gene has CDR1 LGHNA and CDR2 YNFKEQ. The CDR3 DNA sequence: TGTGCCAGCAGCCTCTTCCGGACAGGCCGCTCTGGGGTCAACGTCCTGACTTTC. This codes for CASSLFRTGRSGVNVLTF.

This clonotype appeared a few times. The J gene is TRBJ2-5, the V gene TRBV7-3, with D perhaps matching TRBD1 (5 bases). Germline values: CDR1 SGHTA, CDR2 FQGTGA. CDR3 length: 13 residues. V was pared by 2 bases and J by 5 bases, with 9 bases between. CDR3 protein: CASSLQGDETQYF. The CDR3 DNA reads TGTGCCAGCAGCTTACAGGGCGATGAGACCCAGTACTTC. Variable domain in full (rest from reference TRBV7-3 and TRBJ2-5): GAGVSQTPSNKVTEKGKYVELRCDPISGHTALYWYRQSLGQGPEFLIYFQGTGAADDSGLPNDRFFAVRPEGSVSTLKIQRTERGDSAVYLCASSLQGDETQYFGPGTRLLVL.

This clonotype is categorized as medium-sized (0.01 to 0.1%). This chain uses TRBV7-9 with TRBJ1-6; tentatively, D is TRBD1 (5 bases). The length of the CDR3 is 15 residues. In germline, CDR1 is SEHNR, CDR2 FQNEAQ (reference sequence). V lost 5 bases, J lost 6 bases, and 14 bases lay in between. This chain's CDR3 is CASSPGLNRNSPLHF. CDR3 DNA: TGTGCCAGCAGCCCGGGACTGAATCGTAATTCACCCCTCCACTTT. Variable domain in full (rest from reference TRBV7-9 and TRBJ1-6): DTGVSQNPRHKITKRGQNVTFRCDPISEHNRLYWYRQTLGQGPEFLTYFQNEAQLEKSRLLSDRFSAERPKGSFSTLEIQRTEQGDSAMYLCASSPGLNRNSPLHFGNGTRLTVT.

The V and J genes are TRBV7-4 and TRBJ1-4; D gene uncertain. V was cut by 2 bases and J by 3 bases, with 22 bases left in between. Germline V gives CDR1 SGHVT, CDR2 SQSDAQ. The length of the CDR3 is 19 residues. The CDR3: CASSLPTWGKGAANEKLFF. DNA of the CDR3: TGTGCCAGCAGCTTACCTACTTGGGGAAAGGGTGCGGCTAATGAAAAACTGTTTTTT.

The chain recombines TRBV9 with TRBJ1-3; TRBD1 matches 10 bases. Germline V gene data show CDR1 as SGDLS and CDR2 as YYNGEE. J lost 6 bases, V lost 0 bases, and 3 bases had no gene match. CDR3 length: 15 amino acids. The CDR3 nucleotides read TGTGCCAGCAGCGTAGGGGGGACAGGGGTAAACACCATATATTTT. Its protein is CASSVGGTGVNTIYF. The full variable domain, its missing parts supplied by reference TRBV9 and TRBJ1-3, is DSGVTQTPKHLITATGQRVTLRCSPRSGDLSVYWYQQSLDQGLQFLIQYYNGEERAKGNILERFSAQQFPDLHSELNLSSLELGDSALYFCASSVGGTGVNTIYFGEGSWLTVV.

This clonotype was seen a single time. The CDR3 coding sequence is TGTGCCAGCAGCCATGGGACTAGCGGGGACAATGAGCAGTACTTC. Protein product: CASSHGTSGDNEQYF. This chain connects TRBV7-8 to TRBJ2-4; TRBD2 aligns across 13 bases. This CDR3 spans 15 amino acids. Germline CDR1 SGHVS, CDR2 FQNEAQ. The ends lost 5 bases at V and 13 bases at J; junction bases unmatched: 11.

This clonotype was seen only once. This chain links TRBV7-8 with TRBJ2-7; no clear D gene. The DNA end is a closer match to TRBJ2-5, so the J assignment may be wrong. The length of the CDR3 is 11 residues. Germline CDR1 reads SGHVS; CDR2 reads FQNEAQ. The CDR3 nucleotides are TGTGCCAGCAGTCCCCGAGAGACCCAGTACTTC. Translated, it gives CASSPRETQYF.

By proportion, this clonotype is medium-sized (0.01 to 0.1%). The chain links TRBV28 to TRBJ1-1; D is undetermined. Germline V gives CDR1 MDHEN, CDR2 SYDVKM. The CDR3 consists of 12 residues. V lost 7 bases, J lost 4 bases, and 10 bases lay in between. In nucleotides, the CDR3 is TGTGCCAGCATCGCGGCGGGCACTGAAGCTTTCTTT. Translation gives CASIAAGTEAFF.

Many counts were recorded for this clonotype. This rearrangement joins TRBV7-2 to TRBJ2-5, with 8 bases identical to TRBD2. The CDR3 has 16 amino acids. Looked up from germline, CDR1 is SGHTA and CDR2 is FQGNSA. Unmatched junction bases numbered 5, after V lost 0 bases and J lost 2 bases. CDR3 sequence reads: CASSLAWLAGQETQYF. CDR3 coding DNA: TGTGCCAGCAGCTTAGCGTGGCTAGCGGGTCAAGAGACCCAGTACTTC.

This chain joins TRBV12-3 or TRBV12-4 and TRBJ2-5; no clear D gene. The last part of the DNA fits TRBJ2-1 better; the J call may be wrong. CDR3 length: 12 residues. The CDR3 here is CASSFLDTEQFF. CDR3 coding DNA: TGTGCCAGCAGTTTTCTAGACACTGAGCAGTTCTTC.

Ten or more counts support this clonotype. This may come from a read error, since a much larger clone is one base off. This chain joins TRBV7-9 and TRBJ2-1; D gene ambiguous. The CDR3 is made up of 15 amino acids. The V gene lost 4 bases and the J gene lost 10 bases, with 20 bases spanning the gap. CDR1 SEHNR and CDR2 FQNEAQ come from the germline V gene (reference sequence). This CDR3 reads CASSSDLGPPYEQFF. The CDR3 region has the DNA TGTGCCAGCAGCTCCGATCTAGGACCCCCCTACGAGCAGTTCTTC.